This TCR beta chain was captured in a study of OX40 agonist ivuxolimab in advanced cancers. Findings of the study overall: Doses of 0.1 to 3.0 mg/kg were accompanied by clonal expansion of CD4+ and CD8+ blood T cells by week 6.

This CDR3 is 14 amino acids long. The germline V gene encodes CDR1 SGHRS and CDR2 YFSETQ. V trimming: 4 bases; J trimming: 7 bases; junction bases outside the gene matches: 3. This clone turned up a few times. Antigen unknown. The method was immunoSEQ multiplex PCR; TCRdb's version includes in-frame clones alone and lacks a portion of them. The sample yields 65,000 to 70,000 clones, roughly four fifths seen once. The rearrangement links TRBV5-1 to TRBJ1-4; 11 positions match TRBD1. This specimen was CD4+ or CD8+ T cells sorted from blood, taken in a trial of the OX40 agonist ivuxolimab. This sequence was found in an adult with an advanced solid tumor such as melanoma, head and neck, liver or kidney cancer. CDR3 nucleotides: TGCGCCAGCAGCCGGACAGGGGGCGTTGAAAAACTGTTTTTT. Its translation is CASSRTGGVEKLFF. The full variable domain, completed using reference TRBV5-1 and TRBJ1-4, is KAGVTQTPRYLIKTRGQQVTLSCSPISGHRSVSWYQQTPGQGLQFLFEYFSETQRNKGNFPGRFSGRQFSNSRSEMNVSTLELGDSALYLCASSRTGGVEKLFFGSGTQLSVL.